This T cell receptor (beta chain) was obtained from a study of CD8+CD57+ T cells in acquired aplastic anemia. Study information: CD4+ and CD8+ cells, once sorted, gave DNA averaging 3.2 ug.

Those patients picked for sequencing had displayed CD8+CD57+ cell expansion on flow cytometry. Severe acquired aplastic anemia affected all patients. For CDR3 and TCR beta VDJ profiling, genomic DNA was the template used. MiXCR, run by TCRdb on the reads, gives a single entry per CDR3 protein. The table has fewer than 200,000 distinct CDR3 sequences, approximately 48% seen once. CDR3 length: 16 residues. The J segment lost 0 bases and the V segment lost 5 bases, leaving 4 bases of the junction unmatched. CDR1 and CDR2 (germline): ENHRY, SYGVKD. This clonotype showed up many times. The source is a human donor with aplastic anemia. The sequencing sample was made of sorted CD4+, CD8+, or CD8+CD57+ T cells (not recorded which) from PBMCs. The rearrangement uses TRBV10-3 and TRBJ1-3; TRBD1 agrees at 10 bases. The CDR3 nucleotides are TGTGCCATCAGTAAGACAGGGGGCGGCTCTGGAAACACCATATATTTT. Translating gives CAISKTGGGSGNTIYF.